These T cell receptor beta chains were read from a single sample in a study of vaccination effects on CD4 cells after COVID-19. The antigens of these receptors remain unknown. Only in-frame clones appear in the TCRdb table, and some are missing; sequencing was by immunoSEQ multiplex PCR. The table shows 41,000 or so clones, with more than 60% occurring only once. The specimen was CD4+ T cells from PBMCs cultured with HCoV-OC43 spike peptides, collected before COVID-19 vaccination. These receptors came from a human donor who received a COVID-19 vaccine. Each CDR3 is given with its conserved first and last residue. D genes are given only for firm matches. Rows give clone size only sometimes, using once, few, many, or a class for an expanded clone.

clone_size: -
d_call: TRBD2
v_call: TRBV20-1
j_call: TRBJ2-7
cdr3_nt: TGCAGTGCTAGTAGACTAGCGGGAGGCGAGCAGTACTTC
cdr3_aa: CSASRLAGGEQYF

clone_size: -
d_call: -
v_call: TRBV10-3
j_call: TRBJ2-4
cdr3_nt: TGTGCCACGAGTCCGGGACTGAGGGGAGAAAACATTCAGTACTTC
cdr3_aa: CATSPGLRGENIQYF

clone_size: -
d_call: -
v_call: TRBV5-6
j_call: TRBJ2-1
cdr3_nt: TGTGCCAGCTTACCCGGGACCGCTTTCAATGAGCAGTTCTTC
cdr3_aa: CASLPGTAFNEQFF

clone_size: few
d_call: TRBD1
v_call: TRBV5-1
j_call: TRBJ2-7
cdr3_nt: TGCGCCAGCAGCGACAGGGAGACCCCCTACGAGCAGTACTTC
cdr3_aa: CASSDRETPYEQYF

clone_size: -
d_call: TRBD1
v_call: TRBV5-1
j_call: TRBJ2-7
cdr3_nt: TGCGCCAGCAGCTGGGGGGACAGGGGAAGCTTCGAGCAGTACTTC
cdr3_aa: CASSWGDRGSFEQYF

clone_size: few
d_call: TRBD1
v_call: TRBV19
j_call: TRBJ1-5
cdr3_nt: TGTGCCAGTAGTACCACCTCGGGACAGCTAGTGGATAGCAATCAGCCCCAGCATTTT
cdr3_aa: CASSTTSGQLVDSNQPQHF

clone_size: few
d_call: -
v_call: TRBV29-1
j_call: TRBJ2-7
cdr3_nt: TGCAGCGGGGCATCGCGCACTTCCTTCTACTACGAGCAGTACTTC
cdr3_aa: CSGASRTSFYYEQYF

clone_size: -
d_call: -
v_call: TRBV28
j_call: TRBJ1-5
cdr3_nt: TGTGCCAGCAGACTAGGGGGTAGCCAGCCCCAGCATTTT
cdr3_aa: CASRLGGSQPQHF

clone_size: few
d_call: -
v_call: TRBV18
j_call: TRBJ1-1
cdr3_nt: TGTGCCAGCTCACCACCCGATGGCTTGAACACTGAAGCTTTCTTT
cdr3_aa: CASSPPDGLNTEAFF

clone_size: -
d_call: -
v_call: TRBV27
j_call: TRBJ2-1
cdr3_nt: TGTGCCAGCAGCAACCCGGGACCCTACAATGAGCAGTTCTTC
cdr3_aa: CASSNPGPYNEQFF

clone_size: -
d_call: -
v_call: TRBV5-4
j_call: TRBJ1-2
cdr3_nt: TGTGCCAGCAGCCCGGAGACAGGAATCTATGGCTACACCTTC
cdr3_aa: CASSPETGIYGYTF

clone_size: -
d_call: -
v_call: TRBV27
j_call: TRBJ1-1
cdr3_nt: TGTGCCAGCAGTTTATATCTGAACACTGAAGCTTTCTTT
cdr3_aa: CASSLYLNTEAFF

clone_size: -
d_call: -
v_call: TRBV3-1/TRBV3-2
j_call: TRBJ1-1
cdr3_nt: TGTGCCAGCAGCCTGTTGGGGCCTAACACTGAAGCTTTCTTT
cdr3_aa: CASSLLGPNTEAFF